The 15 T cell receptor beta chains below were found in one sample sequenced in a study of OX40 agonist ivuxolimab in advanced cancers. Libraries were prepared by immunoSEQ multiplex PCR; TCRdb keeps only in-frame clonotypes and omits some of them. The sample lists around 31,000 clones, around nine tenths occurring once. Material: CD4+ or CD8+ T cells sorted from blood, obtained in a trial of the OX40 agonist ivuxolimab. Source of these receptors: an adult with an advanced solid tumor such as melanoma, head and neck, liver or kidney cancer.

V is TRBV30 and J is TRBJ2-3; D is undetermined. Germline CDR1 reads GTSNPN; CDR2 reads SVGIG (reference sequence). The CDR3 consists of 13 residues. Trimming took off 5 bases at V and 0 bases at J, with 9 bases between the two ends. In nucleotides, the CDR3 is TGTGCCTGGGGTCAGGATAGCACAGATACGCAGTATTTT. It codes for CAWGQDSTDTQYF.

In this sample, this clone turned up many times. CDR3 sequence: CASSHTQGDSSEAFF. DNA for the CDR3: TGTGCCAGCAGCCACACCCAAGGGGACTCCTCTGAAGCTTTCTTT. The J gene is TRBJ1-1, the V gene TRBV4-2, with D possibly matching TRBD1 (5 bases). The CDR3 runs to 15 residues. Germline assignment: CDR1 LGHNA and CDR2 YNFKEQ. V lost 3 bases, J lost 6 bases, and 17 bases lay in between.

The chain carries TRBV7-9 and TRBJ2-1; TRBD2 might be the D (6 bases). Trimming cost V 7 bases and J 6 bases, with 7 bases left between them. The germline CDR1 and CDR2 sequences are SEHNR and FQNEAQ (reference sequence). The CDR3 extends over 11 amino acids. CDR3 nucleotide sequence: TGTGCCAGCAACGGGGGCAATGAGCAGTTCTTC. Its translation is CASNGGNEQFF.

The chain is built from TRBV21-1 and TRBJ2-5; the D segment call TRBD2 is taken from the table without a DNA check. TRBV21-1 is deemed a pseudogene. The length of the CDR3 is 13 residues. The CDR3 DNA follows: TGTGCCAGCAGCAGGGGAGGAGGAGAGACCCAGTACTTC. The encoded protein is CASSRGGGETQYF.

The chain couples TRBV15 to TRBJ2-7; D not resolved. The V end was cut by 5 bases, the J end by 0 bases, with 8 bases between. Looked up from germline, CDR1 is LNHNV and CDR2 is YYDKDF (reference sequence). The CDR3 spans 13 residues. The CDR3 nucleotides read TGTGCCACCAGCGTAGCCCTCTCCTACGAGCAGTACTTC. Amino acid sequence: CATSVALSYEQYF.

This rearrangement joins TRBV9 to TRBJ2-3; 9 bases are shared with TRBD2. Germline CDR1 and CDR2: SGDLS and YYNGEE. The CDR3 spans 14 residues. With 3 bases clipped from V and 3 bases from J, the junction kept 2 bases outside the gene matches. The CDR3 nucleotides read TGTGCCAGCAGCGCAGCGGGGGGAACAGATACGCAGTATTTT. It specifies CASSAAGGTDTQYF.

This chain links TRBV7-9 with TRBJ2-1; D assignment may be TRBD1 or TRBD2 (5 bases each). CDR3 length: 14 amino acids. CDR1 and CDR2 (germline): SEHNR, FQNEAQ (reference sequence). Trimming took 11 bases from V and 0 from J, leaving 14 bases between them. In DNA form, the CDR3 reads TGTGCCGGGGGTGGGGAGAGCTCCTACAATGAGCAGTTCTTC. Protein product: CAGGGESSYNEQFF. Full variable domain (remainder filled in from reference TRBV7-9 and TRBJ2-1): DTGVSQNPRHKITKRGQNVTFRCDPISEHNRLYWYRQTLGQGPEFLTYFQNEAQLEKSRLLSDRFSAERPKGSFSTLEIQRTEQGDSAMYLCAGGGESSYNEQFFGPGTRLTVL.

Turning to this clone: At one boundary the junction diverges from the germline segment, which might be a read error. The CDR3 DNA follows: TGTGCTAGCAGCTTAGCGACAGGCTCTAATGAAAAACTGTTTTTT. It yields the protein CASSLATGSNEKLFF. This sequence joins TRBV7-7 and TRBJ1-4; D is perhaps TRBD1 (6 bases). This CDR3 comprises 15 residues. Germline CDR1 reads SSHAT; CDR2 reads FNYEAQ (reference sequence).

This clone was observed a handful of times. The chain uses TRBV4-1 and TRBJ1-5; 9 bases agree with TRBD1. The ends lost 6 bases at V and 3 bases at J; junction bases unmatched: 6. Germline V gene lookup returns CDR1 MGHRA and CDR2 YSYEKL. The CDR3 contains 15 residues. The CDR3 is CASRSTGGNNQPQHF. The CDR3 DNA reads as TGCGCCAGCAGATCTACAGGGGGCAACAATCAGCCCCAGCATTTT.

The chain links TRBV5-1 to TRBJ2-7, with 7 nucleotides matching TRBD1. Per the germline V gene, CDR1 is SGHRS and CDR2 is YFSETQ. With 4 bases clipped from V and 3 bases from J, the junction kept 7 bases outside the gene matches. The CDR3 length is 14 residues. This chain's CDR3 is CASSTGQDRYEQYF. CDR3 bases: TGCGCCAGCAGCACCGGACAGGACCGCTACGAGCAGTACTTC.

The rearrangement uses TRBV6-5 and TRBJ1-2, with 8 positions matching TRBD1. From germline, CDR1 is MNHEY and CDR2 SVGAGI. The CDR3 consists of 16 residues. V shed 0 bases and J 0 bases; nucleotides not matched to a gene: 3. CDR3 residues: CASSYSSTGANYGYTF. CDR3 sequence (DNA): TGTGCCAGCAGTTACTCCTCGACAGGGGCTAACTATGGCTACACCTTC.

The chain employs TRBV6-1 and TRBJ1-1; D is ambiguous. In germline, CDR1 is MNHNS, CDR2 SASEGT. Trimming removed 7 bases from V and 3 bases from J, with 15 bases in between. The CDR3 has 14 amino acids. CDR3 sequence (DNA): TGTGCCAGCACGTTTGGCACTTCGCACACTGAAGCTTTCTTT. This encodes CASTFGTSHTEAFF.

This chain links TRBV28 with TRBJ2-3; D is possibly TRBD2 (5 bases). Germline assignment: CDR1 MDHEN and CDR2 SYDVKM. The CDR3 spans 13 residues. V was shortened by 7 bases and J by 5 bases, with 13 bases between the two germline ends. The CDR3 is CASTPGGGDTQYF. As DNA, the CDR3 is TGTGCCAGCACCCCAGGTGGAGGAGATACGCAGTATTTT.

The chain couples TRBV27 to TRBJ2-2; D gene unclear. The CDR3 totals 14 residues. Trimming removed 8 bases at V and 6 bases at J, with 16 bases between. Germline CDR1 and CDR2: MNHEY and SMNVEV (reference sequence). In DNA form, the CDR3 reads TGTGCCAGCTGGGCTAGGCCCCCACCCGGGGAGCTGTTTTTT. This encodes CASWARPPPGELFF.

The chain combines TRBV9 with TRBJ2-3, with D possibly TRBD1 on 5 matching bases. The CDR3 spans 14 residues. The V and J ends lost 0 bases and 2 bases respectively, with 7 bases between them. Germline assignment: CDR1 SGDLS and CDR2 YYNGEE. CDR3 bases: TGTGCCAGCAGCGTAGCGACAGACACAGATACGCAGTATTTT. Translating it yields CASSVATDTDTQYF. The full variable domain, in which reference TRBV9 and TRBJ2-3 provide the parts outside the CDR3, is DSGVTQTPKHLITATGQRVTLRCSPRSGDLSVYWYQQSLDQGLQFLIQYYNGEERAKGNILERFSAQQFPDLHSELNLSSLELGDSALYFCASSVATDTDTQYFGPGTRLTVL.